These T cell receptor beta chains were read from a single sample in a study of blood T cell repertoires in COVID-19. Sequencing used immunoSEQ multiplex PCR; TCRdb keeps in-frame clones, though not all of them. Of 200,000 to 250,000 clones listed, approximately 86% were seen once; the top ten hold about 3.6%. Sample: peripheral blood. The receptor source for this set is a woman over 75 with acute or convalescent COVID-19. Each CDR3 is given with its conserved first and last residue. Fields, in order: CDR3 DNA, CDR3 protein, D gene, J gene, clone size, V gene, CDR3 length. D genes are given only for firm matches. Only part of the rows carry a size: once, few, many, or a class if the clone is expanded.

CDR3 DNA: TGTGCCAGTAGTATCGGGGGTCTACGATTGAACACTGAAGCTTTCTTT
CDR3 protein: CASSIGGLRLNTEAFF
D gene: .
J gene: TRBJ1-1
clone size: .
V gene: TRBV19
CDR3 length: 16

CDR3 DNA: TGTGCCAGTAGACAGGCTGCGAACACCGGGGAGCTGTTTTTT
CDR3 protein: CASRQAANTGELFF
D gene: .
J gene: TRBJ2-2
clone size: .
V gene: TRBV19
CDR3 length: 14

CDR3 DNA: TGCGCCAGCAGCTCGTGGCAGGGTGAAACCGGGGAGCTGTTTTTT
CDR3 protein: CASSSWQGETGELFF
D gene: .
J gene: TRBJ2-2
clone size: .
V gene: TRBV5-1
CDR3 length: 15

CDR3 DNA: TGTGCCAGCAGTCAACGTTCTTACTTCAATCAGCCCCAGCATTTT
CDR3 protein: CASSQRSYFNQPQHF
D gene: .
J gene: TRBJ1-5
clone size: few
V gene: TRBV4-2
CDR3 length: 15

CDR3 DNA: TGTGCCATCAGCGCCTGGGGGGGAATGAGGGATGGCTACACCTTC
CDR3 protein: CAISAWGGMRDGYTF
D gene: .
J gene: TRBJ1-2
clone size: once
V gene: TRBV10-3
CDR3 length: 15

CDR3 DNA: TGTGCCAGCAGCCGATGGGGAAGCGGGGGCCCTTTTGGGGAGACCCAGTACTTC
CDR3 protein: CASSRWGSGGPFGETQYF
D gene: TRBD2
J gene: TRBJ2-5
clone size: once
V gene: TRBV7-9
CDR3 length: 18

CDR3 DNA: TGTGCCAGCAGCTTACAGGGGGCCGACACTGAAGCTTTCTTT
CDR3 protein: CASSLQGADTEAFF
D gene: TRBD1
J gene: TRBJ1-1
clone size: .
V gene: TRBV11-2
CDR3 length: 14

CDR3 DNA: TGTGCCAGTACTGACAGGGGACGAAATGAAGCTTTCTTT
CDR3 protein: CASTDRGRNEAFF
D gene: TRBD1
J gene: TRBJ1-1
clone size: .
V gene: TRBV19
CDR3 length: 13

CDR3 DNA: TGTGCCACCAGCAGACAGGGGGCTGAGACTGAAGCTTTCTTT
CDR3 protein: CATSRQGAETEAFF
D gene: TRBD1
J gene: TRBJ1-1
clone size: few
V gene: TRBV15
CDR3 length: 14

CDR3 DNA: TGTGCCAGCAGTCATCACGGCAGGGAAGGGTTCACCATATATTTT
CDR3 protein: CASSHHGREGFTIYF
D gene: .
J gene: TRBJ1-3
clone size: .
V gene: TRBV27
CDR3 length: 15